These T cell receptor beta chains were read from a single sample in a study of regulatory T cells in long-lasting Graves disease. MiXCR, run by TCRdb on the multiplex PCR reads, gives a single entry per CDR3 protein. Of some 450,000 distinct CDR3 sequences listed, roughly 17% are singletons. A further study also used this sample, focusing on T cells in Graves' hyperthyroidism and ophthalmopathy.

The sequencing here drew on peripheral blood mononuclear cells (PBMCs), taken at new diagnosis, from a patient treated with antithyroid drugs. These TCRs come from a woman in her twenties or thirties with Graves disease. The CDR3 runs from the conserved cysteine through the conserved F or W. Each record gives: V gene, D gene, clone size, J gene, CDR3 protein, CDR3 DNA. D genes are given only for firm matches. Rows give clone size only sometimes, using once, few, many, or a class for an expanded clone.

>TRBV18|TRBD2|many|TRBJ2-1
CASSPPLAGRQNEQFF
TGTGCCAGCTCACCACCTCTAGCGGGAAGGCAGAATGAGCAGTTCTTC
>TRBV3-1|-|many|TRBJ2-2
CASSRVGLGELFF
TGTGCCAGCAGCCGGGTAGGCCTCGGGGAGCTGTTTTTT
>TRBV28|-|once|TRBJ2-1
CASTVTGRSGAYNEQFF
TGTGCCAGTACCGTGACAGGGAGGAGCGGGGCCTACAATGAGCAGTTCTTC
>TRBV18|-|few|TRBJ2-5
CASSPFGATQETQYF
TGTGCCAGCTCACCATTCGGGGCTACCCAAGAGACCCAGTACTTC
>TRBV28|-|many|TRBJ1-1
CASTIHLGGPNTEAFF
TGTGCCAGCACCATTCACTTAGGAGGACCTAACACTGAAGCTTTCTTT
>TRBV3-1|-|many|TRBJ1-2
CASSQGRRGNYGYTF
TGTGCCAGCAGCCAAGGGAGGAGAGGGAACTATGGCTACACCTTC
>TRBV28|-|many|TRBJ2-7
CASSFRGEQYF
TGTGCCAGCAGTTTTCGGGGCGAGCAGTACTTC
>TRBV12-3/TRBV12-4|-|-|TRBJ1-1
CASSQGASTEAFF
TGTGCCAGCAGCCAAGGGGCATCCACTGAAGCTTTCTTT
>TRBV20-1|-|few|TRBJ1-2
CSARTEVSGYTF
TGCAGTGCTAGGACAGAAGTTTCTGGCTACACCTTC
>TRBV5-1|TRBD1|-|TRBJ1-4
CASSYSPGQSNEKLFF
TGCGCCAGCAGCTACTCTCCGGGACAGTCTAATGAAAAACTGTTTTTT
>TRBV28|TRBD2|few|TRBJ2-2
CASSLGGSNTGELFF
TGTGCCAGCAGTTTAGGCGGGAGTAACACCGGGGAGCTGTTTTTT
>TRBV30|TRBD1|many|TRBJ2-7
CAWRTGTGSYEQYF
TGTGCCTGGCGCACGGGGACAGGGTCCTACGAGCAGTACTTC
>TRBV3-1|TRBD2|many|TRBJ2-3
CASSPGTSGIALETDTQYF
TGTGCCAGCAGCCCAGGGACTAGCGGGATAGCGTTGGAAACAGATACGCAGTATTTT
>TRBV3-1|-|-|TRBJ2-1
CASSQATSRHNEQFF
TGTGCCAGCAGCCAAGCAACGAGCCGCCACAATGAGCAGTTCTTC
>TRBV14|-|few|TRBJ2-7
CASSRRNRYQPYEQYF
TGTGCCAGCAGCCGAAGGAACCGTTATCAGCCCTACGAGCAGTACTTC
>TRBV6-2/TRBV6-3|-|many|TRBJ1-5
CASSYRNSNQPQHF
TGTGCCAGCAGTTACAGGAATAGCAATCAGCCCCAGCATTTT
>TRBV29-1|-|-|TRBJ1-3
CSVVLSGNTIYF
TGCAGCGTTGTCCTCTCTGGAAACACCATATATTTT
>TRBV5-1|-|many|TRBJ2-5
CASRISQETQYF
TGCGCCAGCAGGATCAGCCAAGAGACCCAGTACTTC
>TRBV27|-|many|TRBJ2-7
CASSAGDDYEQYF
TGTGCCAGCAGCGCAGGGGACGACTACGAGCAGTACTTC
>TRBV30|-|many|TRBJ2-7
CAWSTSYSYEQYF
TGTGCCTGGAGTACGTCTTACTCCTACGAGCAGTACTTC
>TRBV20-1|-|many|TRBJ2-7
CSASGPSVEQYF
TGCAGTGCTAGTGGGCCCTCGGTAGAGCAGTACTTC
>TRBV5-1|-|-|TRBJ1-6
CASSLMTGSDNSPLHF
TGCGCCAGCAGCTTGATGACGGGGTCGGATAATTCACCCCTCCACTTT
>TRBV4-2|-|few|TRBJ1-4
CASSQDFGRGEKLFF
TGTGCCAGCAGCCAAGATTTCGGGAGGGGTGAAAAACTGTTTTTT
>TRBV7-9|TRBD2|-|TRBJ2-7
CASSLVGAGGLTYEQYF
TGTGCCAGCAGCTTAGTTGGGGCGGGGGGCCTTACCTACGAGCAGTACTTC
>TRBV12-3/TRBV12-4|TRBD1|many|TRBJ1-1
CASSYRTGGLTEAFF
TGTGCCAGCAGTTATCGGACAGGGGGCCTTACTGAAGCTTTCTTT
>TRBV18|-|many|TRBJ2-3
CASSRDSSVGGRTDTQYF
TGTGCCAGCTCTCGGGACTCATCGGTCGGGGGACGCACAGATACGCAGTATTTT
>TRBV6-1|-|few|TRBJ2-5
CASSPPGYREKETQYF
TGTGCCAGCAGTCCGCCTGGTTACAGAGAAAAAGAGACCCAGTACTTC
>TRBV6-2/TRBV6-3|TRBD2|-|TRBJ2-5
CASSPSRLARETQYF
TGTGCCAGCAGCCCTTCCCGACTAGCACGAGAGACCCAGTACTTC
>TRBV4-1|-|few|TRBJ2-1
CASSQDRGAFDEQFF
TGCGCCAGCAGCCAAGATCGGGGGGCGTTCGATGAGCAGTTCTTC
>TRBV28|-|-|TRBJ1-5
CASRPGGKQPQHF
TGTGCCAGCAGACCGGGAGGGAAACAGCCCCAGCATTTT
>TRBV7-9|TRBD2|-|TRBJ2-2
CASSLPAGGSTGELFF
TGTGCCAGCAGCTTACCAGCGGGAGGGTCCACCGGGGAGCTGTTTTTT
>TRBV5-1|-|-|TRBJ1-1
CASSWDTTEAFF
TGCGCCAGCAGCTGGGACACCACTGAAGCTTTCTTT
>TRBV20-1|TRBD2|many|TRBJ2-7
CSARWASGSYEQYF
TGCAGTGCGCGATGGGCTAGCGGGAGTTACGAGCAGTACTTC
>TRBV20-1|-|many|TRBJ1-6
CSARYETTYNSPLHF
TGCAGTGCTAGATACGAGACCACCTATAATTCACCCCTCCACTTT
>TRBV20-1|TRBD2|many|TRBJ2-1
CSARGTSGRYNEQFF
TGCAGTGCTCGAGGGACTAGCGGGAGATACAATGAGCAGTTCTTC
>TRBV20-1|TRBD2|many|TRBJ2-2
CSAKGLAGAYGELFF
TGCAGTGCTAAGGGACTAGCGGGAGCGTACGGGGAGCTGTTTTTT
>TRBV7-7|-|-|TRBJ2-1
CASSRWTPEARNEQFF
TGTGCTAGCAGCCGGTGGACACCCGAGGCGCGTAATGAGCAGTTCTTC
>TRBV5-1|-|-|TRBJ2-7
CASSLAGGTSNYEQYF
TGCGCCAGCAGCTTGGCGGGCGGGACAAGCAATTACGAGCAGTACTTC
>TRBV6-9|-|many|TRBJ2-1
CASSYSEHEQFF
TGTGCCAGCAGTTATAGCGAACATGAGCAGTTCTTC
>TRBV5-1|-|many|TRBJ2-2
CASSLNSANTGELFF
TGCGCCAGCAGCTTGAACAGTGCGAACACCGGGGAGCTGTTTTTT
>TRBV5-1|-|-|TRBJ2-7
CASSSLGPAYEQYF
TGCGCCAGCAGCTCCCTTGGTCCCGCCTACGAGCAGTACTTC
>TRBV28|-|many|TRBJ1-5
CASRGSDQPQHF
TGTGCCAGCAGGGGCAGCGATCAGCCCCAGCATTTT
>TRBV20-1|-|many|TRBJ2-1
CSSGSHSEQFF
TGCAGCTCTGGATCACACAGTGAGCAGTTCTTC
>TRBV7-9|-|few|TRBJ1-2
CASSSTGFFRGSYGYTF
TGTGCCAGCAGCTCTACGGGTTTTTTCCGCGGATCATATGGCTACACCTTC
>TRBV4-1|TRBD1|many|TRBJ1-5
CASSRSGTGDNQPQHF
TGCGCCAGCAGCCGGTCCGGGACAGGGGACAATCAGCCCCAGCATTTT
>TRBV28|TRBD2|many|TRBJ2-1
CASSQSTSRNEQFF
TGTGCCAGCAGTCAATCGACTAGCCGGAATGAGCAGTTCTTC
>TRBV7-2|-|many|TRBJ2-1
CASSLVSPNEQFF
TGTGCCAGCAGCTTAGTTAGCCCTAATGAGCAGTTCTTC
>TRBV18|-|-|TRBJ1-1
CASSPPENTEAFF
TGTGCCAGCTCACCACCGGAGAACACTGAAGCTTTCTTT
>TRBV30|-|many|TRBJ1-6
CAWTRHQNSPLHF
TGTGCCTGGACTCGACATCAGAATTCACCCCTCCACTTT